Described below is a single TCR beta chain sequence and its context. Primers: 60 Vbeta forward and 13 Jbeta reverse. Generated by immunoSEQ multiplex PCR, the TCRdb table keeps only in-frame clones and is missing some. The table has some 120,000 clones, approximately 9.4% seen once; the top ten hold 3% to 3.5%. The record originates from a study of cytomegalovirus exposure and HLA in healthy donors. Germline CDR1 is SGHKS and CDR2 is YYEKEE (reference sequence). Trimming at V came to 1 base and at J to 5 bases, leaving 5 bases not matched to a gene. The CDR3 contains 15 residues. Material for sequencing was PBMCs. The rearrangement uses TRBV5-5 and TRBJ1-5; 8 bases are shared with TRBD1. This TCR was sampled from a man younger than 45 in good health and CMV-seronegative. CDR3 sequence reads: CASSLNRGVHQPQHF. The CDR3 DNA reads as TGTGCCAGCAGCTTGAACAGGGGGGTGCATCAGCCCCAGCATTTT.